These 30 T cell receptor beta chains came from one sample sequenced in a study of blood T cell repertoires in COVID-19. The method was immunoSEQ multiplex PCR; TCRdb's version includes in-frame clones alone and lacks a portion of them. Of 150,000 to 200,000 clones in the sample, roughly 82% were seen once. The sequenced sample was PBMCs or T cells enriched from blood (not recorded which). The receptor set was obtained from an older woman with acute COVID-19.

The chain couples TRBV7-2 to TRBJ2-3; perhaps TRBD1 as D (5 bases). Germline V gives CDR1 SGHTA, CDR2 FQGNSA. V was cut by 5 bases and J by 5 bases, with 14 bases left in between. The length of the CDR3 is 14 residues. The CDR3 nucleotides are TGTGCCAGCAGCCTTAGGTCGCAGGGAGATACGCAGTATTTT. The encoded protein is CASSLRSQGDTQYF.

The J gene is TRBJ2-3, the V gene TRBV5-4, with 7 bases matching TRBD1. The V segment lost 0 bases and the J segment 1 base; nucleotides outside the gene matches: 2. CDR1 SGHNT and CDR2 YYREEE come from the germline V gene (reference sequence). This CDR3 has 15 residues. Here the CDR3 reads CASSLGTGRTDTQYF. The CDR3 nucleotides read TGTGCCAGCAGCTTGGGGACAGGCCGCACAGATACGCAGTATTTT.

Concerning this clone: The same CDR3 also results from other DNA sequences found in this sample. The chain recombines TRBV7-2 with TRBJ1-1, with 7 nucleotides matching TRBD1. The germline gives CDR1 SGHTA, CDR2 FQGNSA. This CDR3 has 14 amino acids. Unmatched junction bases numbered 8, after V lost 8 bases and J lost 2 bases. The CDR3 here is CASRPGDSNTEAFF. CDR3 coding DNA: TGTGCCAGCCGTCCAGGGGACAGCAACACTGAAGCTTTCTTT. The variable domain in full, with the rest retrieved from reference TRBV7-2 and TRBJ1-1, is GAGVSQSPSNKVTEKGKDVELRCDPISGHTALYWYRQSLGQGLEFLIYFQGNSAPDKSGLPSDRFSAERTGGSVSTLTIQRTQQEDSAVYLCASRPGDSNTEAFFGQGTRLTVV.

The chain recombines TRBV7-2 with TRBJ2-2; TRBD1 matches at 7 bases. V lost 5 bases and J lost 2; bases outside the gene matches: 11. The CDR3 consists of 17 residues. CDR1 and CDR2 (germline): SGHTA, FQGNSA. The CDR3 bases are TGTGCCAGCAGCCCATTAGTAGGGACAGTAAACACCGGGGAGCTGTTTTTT. This encodes CASSPLVGTVNTGELFF.

The V call is TRBV30, the J call TRBJ2-4, with 9 positions matching TRBD2. Germline CDR1 reads GTSNPN; CDR2 reads SVGIG (reference sequence). The J segment lost 7 bases and the V segment lost 4 bases, leaving 8 bases of the junction unmatched. This CDR3 comprises 14 residues. CDR3 sequence reads: CAWTQAGGTNIQYF. The DNA of the CDR3 is TGTGCCTGGACACAAGCGGGAGGAACGAACATTCAGTACTTC.

The chain has TRBV15 and TRBJ1-1; D is perhaps TRBD1 (6 bases). CDR1 is LNHNV and CDR2 is YYDKDF in the germline V gene (reference sequence). This CDR3 contains 15 residues. V was clipped by 0 bases and J by 6 bases, with 14 bases between them. The CDR3 sequence is CATSRERQGSAEAFF. CDR3 sequence (DNA): TGTGCCACCAGCAGAGAGCGGCAGGGGAGTGCTGAAGCTTTCTTT. The full variable domain, its missing parts supplied by reference TRBV15 and TRBJ1-1, is DAMVIQNPRYQVTQFGKPVTLSCSQTLNHNVMYWYQQKSSQAPKLLFHYYDKDFNNEADTPDNFQSRRPNTSFCFLDIRSPGLGDTAMYLCATSRERQGSAEAFFGQGTRLTVV.

The V gene is TRBV4-3, the J gene TRBJ1-1; D is possibly TRBD1 (5 bases). Trimming took 3 bases from V and 3 from J, leaving 17 bases between them. From germline, CDR1 is LGHNA and CDR2 YSLEER. The CDR3 runs to 16 residues. The CDR3 loop reads CASSHGTGGADTEAFF. CDR3 DNA: TGCGCCAGCAGCCACGGAACGGGGGGTGCGGACACTGAAGCTTTCTTT.

The chain is built from TRBV7-9 and TRBJ2-1; 8 bases fit TRBD1. Germline lookup yields CDR1 SEHNR and CDR2 FQNEAQ (reference sequence). The V segment lost 5 bases and the J segment 4 bases; nucleotides outside the gene matches: 7. This CDR3 spans 15 amino acids. CDR3 loop: CASSPSGTGYNEQFF. Written as DNA, the CDR3 is TGTGCCAGCAGCCCGTCCGGGACAGGTTACAATGAGCAGTTCTTC.

This sequence joins TRBV28 and TRBJ2-2, with unresolved D. The CDR3 extends over 12 amino acids. V was trimmed by 8 bases and J by 6 bases, leaving 10 bases between them. The V gene's germline CDR1 is MDHEN and CDR2 SYDVKM. CDR3 nucleotide sequence: TGTGCCAGCGGCCCCCTTGCCGGGGAGCTGTTTTTT. Encoded protein: CASGPLAGELFF.

This clone has at least ten counts. The gene calls are TRBV5-1 and TRBJ1-2, with no clear D. The V gene's germline CDR1 is SGHRS and CDR2 YFSETQ. V was shortened by 0 bases and J by 3 bases, with 15 bases between the two germline ends. This CDR3 is built from 16 residues. CDR3 sequence (DNA): TGCGCCAGCAGCTTGGACGGACTTCTTTGGTACTATGGCTACACCTTC. Its protein is CASSLDGLLWYYGYTF. The entire variable domain, with the rest obtained from reference TRBV5-1 and TRBJ1-2, is as follows: KAGVTQTPRYLIKTRGQQVTLSCSPISGHRSVSWYQQTPGQGLQFLFEYFSETQRNKGNFPGRFSGRQFSNSRSEMNVSTLELGDSALYLCASSLDGLLWYYGYTFGSGTRLTVV.

The CDR3 here is CASTRDSNYGYTF. DNA for the CDR3: TGTGCCAGCACTAGAGATTCCAACTATGGCTACACCTTC. The chain joins TRBV5-4 to TRBJ1-2; D is unclear. This CDR3 is 13 amino acids long. Germline lookup yields CDR1 SGHNT and CDR2 YYREEE (reference sequence). Deletions cut 6 bases from V and 2 bases from J, with 11 bases between.

The rearrangement joins TRBV6-6 to TRBJ2-1; TRBD2 is a possible D gene (6 bases). The CDR3 has 18 amino acids. CDR1 and CDR2 (germline): MNHNY, SVGAGI (reference sequence). V was cut by 5 bases and J by 5 bases, with 25 bases left in between. The CDR3: CASSPGTPRQRVHNEQFF. The CDR3 coding sequence is TGTGCCAGCAGTCCCGGGACCCCCCGGCAGCGGGTCCACAATGAGCAGTTCTTC.

The V call is TRBV7-2, the J call TRBJ2-3; no firm D call. The CDR3 contains 14 residues. Looked up from germline, CDR1 is SGHTA and CDR2 is FQGNSA. Trimming cost V 5 bases and J 0 bases, with 9 bases left between them. The CDR3 nucleotides are TGTGCCAGCAGCGCCACGACAAGCACAGATACGCAGTATTTT. It codes for CASSATTSTDTQYF. Using reference TRBV7-2 and TRBJ2-3 for the parts outside the CDR3, the full variable domain is GAGVSQSPSNKVTEKGKDVELRCDPISGHTALYWYRQSLGQGLEFLIYFQGNSAPDKSGLPSDRFSAERTGGSVSTLTIQRTQQEDSAVYLCASSATTSTDTQYFGPGTRLTVL.

The V call is TRBV18, the J call TRBJ1-1, with 11 bases matching TRBD1. The CDR3 is 14 amino acids. V lost 4 bases to trimming and J lost 10 bases; unmatched junction nucleotides: 8. In germline, CDR1 is KGHSH, CDR2 LQKENI. The CDR3 DNA reads TGTGCCAGCTCACGGGGACAGGGGGAACTCGGAGCTTTCTTT. Translation: CASSRGQGELGAFF.

The chain is built from TRBV5-1 and TRBJ1-5; 7 nucleotides match TRBD1. Germline loops: CDR1 SGHRS, CDR2 YFSETQ. This CDR3 contains 15 residues. Germline trimming cut 0 bases from V and 7 bases from J; bases unmatched to any gene: 7. The CDR3 region has the DNA TGCGCCAGCAGCTTGGGGACAGGTACTGGACAGCCCCAGCATTTT. Translation: CASSLGTGTGQPQHF.

V is TRBV7-2 and J is TRBJ2-6, with 7 bases aligning to TRBD1. V lost 7 bases, J lost 0 bases, and 6 bases stayed unmatched. Germline V gives CDR1 SGHTA, CDR2 FQGNSA. The CDR3 totals 16 residues. The CDR3 protein is CASTGQSFSGANVLTF. The CDR3 nucleotides are TGTGCCAGCACGGGACAGTCCTTCTCTGGGGCCAACGTCCTGACTTTC.

The rearrangement links TRBV5-6 to TRBJ2-3, with 8 bases matching TRBD2. Germline V lookup: CDR1 SGHDT, CDR2 YYEEEE. CDR3 length equals 16 residues. The V and J ends lost 0 bases and 0 bases, in that order; junction bases with no gene match: 3. The CDR3 loop is CASSLAGRGSTDTQYF. The CDR3 coding sequence is TGTGCCAGCAGCTTGGCCGGGAGGGGTAGCACAGATACGCAGTATTTT. Complete variable domain (other parts from reference TRBV5-6 and TRBJ2-3): DAGVTQSPTHLIKTRGQQVTLRCSPKSGHDTVSWYQQALGQGPQFIFQYYEEEERQRGNFPDRFSGHQFPNYSSELNVNALLLGDSALYLCASSLAGRGSTDTQYFGPGTRLTVL.

This chain connects TRBV2 to TRBJ1-5; the D gene is possibly TRBD1 (5 bases). The CDR3 consists of 14 residues. V lost 3 bases, J lost 2 bases, and 8 bases lay in between. CDR1 is SNHLY and CDR2 is FYNNEI in the germline V gene. Here the CDR3 reads CASSEGGGNQPQHF. For the CDR3, the DNA is TGTGCCAGCAGTGAGGGGGGGGGCAATCAGCCCCAGCATTTT. Drawing the rest from reference TRBV2 and TRBJ1-5, the complete variable domain is EPEVTQTPSHQVTQMGQEVILRCVPISNHLYFYWYRQILGQKVEFLVSFYNNEISEKSEIFDDQFSVERPDGSNFTLKIRSTKLEDSAMYFCASSEGGGNQPQHFGDGTRLSIL.

This clone was found a few times. This sequence joins TRBV5-1 and TRBJ1-4; D gene unclear. V was clipped by 2 bases and J by 6 bases, with 14 bases between them. Germline assignment: CDR1 SGHRS and CDR2 YFSETQ. The CDR3 contains 15 residues. The CDR3: CASSFRPAEDEKLFF. CDR3 nucleotide sequence: TGCGCCAGCAGCTTTAGGCCAGCTGAGGATGAAAAACTGTTTTTT.

This rearrangement joins TRBV10-2 to TRBJ2-5; D gene uncertain. This CDR3 has 15 amino acids. The V end lost 6 bases, the J end lost 4 bases, and 18 bases lay between the germline ends. In germline, CDR1 is WSHSY, CDR2 SAAADI. CDR3 sequence reads: CASRRTGQVPETQYF. As DNA, the CDR3 is TGCGCCAGCAGAAGAACTGGCCAGGTACCAGAGACCCAGTACTTC.

V gene TRBV9 combines with J gene TRBJ2-2; 9 positions agree with TRBD2. The CDR3 sequence is 14 residues long. Germline values: CDR1 SGDLS, CDR2 YYNGEE. Trimming took 6 bases from V and 7 from J; bases not matched to a gene: 7. CDR3 in amino acids: CASTPTTSGGELFF. CDR3 nucleotides: TGTGCCAGCACCCCGACGACTAGCGGCGGGGAGCTGTTTTTT.

This chain joins TRBV15 and TRBJ2-7, with D possibly matching TRBD1 (7 bases). V was trimmed by 7 bases and J by 1 base, leaving 17 bases between them. Germline assignment: CDR1 LNHNV and CDR2 YYDKDF (reference sequence). This CDR3 region has 15 residues. The CDR3 nucleotides are TGTGCCACCATTACAGGGGCGGGAAGGTCCTACGAGCAGTACGTC. This codes for CATITGAGRSYEQYV.

CDR3 sequence: CAISRSGVDNEQFF. In DNA form, the CDR3 reads TGTGCCATCAGTCGCTCGGGGGTTGACAATGAGCAGTTCTTC. The rearrangement joins TRBV10-3 to TRBJ2-1, with a tentative D call TRBD2 (6 bases). Per germline, CDR1 ENHRY and CDR2 SYGVKD. The CDR3 runs to 14 residues. V shed 5 bases and J shed 5 bases, with 13 bases lying between them.

The chain employs TRBV5-4 and TRBJ1-4; TRBD1 agrees at 7 bases. This CDR3 has 14 residues. With V trimmed by 2 bases and J by 8 bases, 6 bases remained unmatched. Per the germline V gene, CDR1 is SGHNT and CDR2 is YYREEE (reference sequence). The CDR3 nucleotides read TGTGCCAGCAGCTTACAGGGGCCGGGAGAAAAACTGTTTTTT. Translated, it gives CASSLQGPGEKLFF.

This clone was seen many times. The chain carries TRBV10-2 and TRBJ2-1; perhaps TRBD2 as D (6 bases). Trimming cost V 5 bases and J 10 bases, with 15 bases left between them. Per the germline V gene, CDR1 is WSHSY and CDR2 is SAAADI. This CDR3 has 13 amino acids. The CDR3 here is CASSRRSGEEQFF. CDR3 bases: TGCGCCAGCAGTAGAAGGTCGGGGGAAGAGCAGTTCTTC.

V usage is TRBV18 and J usage is TRBJ1-6; TRBD1 matches at 7 bases. Germline values: CDR1 KGHSH, CDR2 LQKENI. The J segment lost 6 bases and the V segment lost 7 bases, leaving 3 bases of the junction unmatched. The CDR3 has 13 amino acids. The CDR3 is CASFTGANSPLHF. CDR3 nucleotides: TGTGCCAGCTTCACAGGGGCTAATTCACCCCTCCACTTT.

The rearrangement uses TRBV18 and TRBJ1-1, with D possibly matching TRBD1 (5 bases). The germline gives CDR1 KGHSH, CDR2 LQKENI. The CDR3 runs 16 residues. V lost 3 bases and J lost 2, with 16 bases in between. The CDR3 DNA follows: TGTGCCAGCTCACCCAATTCGGGGGTCGTAAACACTGAAGCTTTCTTT. Translation gives CASSPNSGVVNTEAFF.

The chain uses TRBV7-2 and TRBJ1-6; TRBD1 matches 10 bases. After removal of 0 bases from V and 9 bases from J, the junction contained 2 bases not matched to a gene. Germline V CDR1 and CDR2: SGHTA, FQGNSA. CDR3 length: 15 amino acids. CDR3: CASSLATGGGSPLHF. CDR3 DNA sequence: TGTGCCAGCAGCTTAGCGACAGGGGGCGGTTCACCCCTCCACTTT.

A single count supports this clone. J is TRBJ1-2 and V is TRBV9, with TRBD1 identical over 7 bases. This CDR3 contains 15 residues. Per germline, CDR1 SGDLS and CDR2 YYNGEE. V shed 2 bases, J shed 0 bases, and the junction held 4 bases outside the gene matches. CDR3 DNA: TGTGCCAGCAGCGTGGGGACAGTAGCTAACTATGGCTACACCTTC. It encodes CASSVGTVANYGYTF.

Here the CDR3 DNA reads TGTGCCAGCAGCTTAGCCGCGTCCTATGGCTACACCTTC. Residues: CASSLAASYGYTF. This rearrangement joins TRBV5-4 to TRBJ1-2; D not resolved. Trimming removed 2 bases from V and 4 bases from J, with 9 bases in between. Germline V gene sequence: CDR1 SGHNT, CDR2 YYREEE (reference sequence). CDR3 size: 13 residues.